This paragraph covers one T cell receptor (beta chain) sequence. Its cognate antigen is unknown. A template switching step contributed a universal primer site, while unique molecular identifiers were present in the cDNA. MiXCR was run by TCRdb on the 5' RACE reads, yielding one entry per CDR3 protein. The data contain fewer than 550,000 distinct CDR3 sequences, 13% to 15% of them seen just once; the ten biggest clones take up less than 0.5%. This sample was included in a study of identical twins. Study-level findings and limits: Fewer insertions characterized abundant cord blood beta clonotypes, whereas memory repertoires showed none.

CDR1 and CDR2 (germline): MDHEN, SYDVKM. The ends lost 6 bases at V and 2 bases at J; junction bases unmatched: 3. The CDR3 spans 14 residues. The sample also formed part of further work on yellow fever vaccine responses in identical twins.

The rearrangement uses TRBV28 and TRBJ2-2; TRBD1 agrees at 7 bases. The TCR was taken from a woman aged 18-30 years in good health. The source material was CD4+ T cells sorted from blood. CDR3 in amino acids: CASRGDRNTGELFF. The CDR3 nucleotides are TGTGCCAGCAGGGGGGACAGAAACACCGGGGAGCTGTTTTTT.